This T cell receptor (beta chain) emerged from a study of T cell responses to AZD1222 COVID-19 vaccine. Study results and caveats: The donor cohort was predominantly white British with a female majority, and clonal diversity may have been underestimated.

Some clones are missing from TCRdb's copy, which holds only in-frame ones; the method was immunoSEQ multiplex PCR. The sample has 140,000 or so clones, roughly 86% seen once. CDR3 length: 15 residues. The V gene lost 5 bases and the J gene lost 2 bases, with 15 bases spanning the gap. In germline, CDR1 is SEHNR, CDR2 FQNEAQ (reference sequence). Investigators merged groups given second doses at roughly 4 or roughly 12 weeks. This clone was recorded only once. Its antigen remains unidentified. The clonotype originates from an adult who received the AZD1222 COVID-19 vaccine. The chain joins TRBV7-9 to TRBJ2-5; unclear D gene. The sample in question was peripheral blood, obtained 28 days after the second AZD1222 dose. The CDR3 DNA is TGTGCCAGCAGCCACCATGAAGGGCGGCAAGAGACCCAGTACTTC. Protein product: CASSHHEGRQETQYF.